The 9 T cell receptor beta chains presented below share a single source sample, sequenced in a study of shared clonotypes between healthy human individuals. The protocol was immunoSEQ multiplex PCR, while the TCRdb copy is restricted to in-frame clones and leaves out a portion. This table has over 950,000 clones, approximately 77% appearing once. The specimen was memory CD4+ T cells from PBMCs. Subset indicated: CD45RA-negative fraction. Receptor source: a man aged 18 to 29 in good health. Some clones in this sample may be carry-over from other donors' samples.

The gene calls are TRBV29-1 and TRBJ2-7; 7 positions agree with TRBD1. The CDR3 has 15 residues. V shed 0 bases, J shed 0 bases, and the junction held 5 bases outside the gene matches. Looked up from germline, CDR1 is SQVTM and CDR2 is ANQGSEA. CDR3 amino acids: CSVEDPTGSSYEQYF. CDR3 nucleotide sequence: TGCAGCGTTGAAGATCCGACAGGGAGCTCCTACGAGCAGTACTTC.

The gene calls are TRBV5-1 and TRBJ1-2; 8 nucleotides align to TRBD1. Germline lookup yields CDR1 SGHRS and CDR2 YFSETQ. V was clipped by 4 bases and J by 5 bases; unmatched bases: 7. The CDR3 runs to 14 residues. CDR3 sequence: CASSPRDRGYGYTF. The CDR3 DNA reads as TGCGCCAGCAGCCCTAGAGACAGGGGATATGGCTACACCTTC.

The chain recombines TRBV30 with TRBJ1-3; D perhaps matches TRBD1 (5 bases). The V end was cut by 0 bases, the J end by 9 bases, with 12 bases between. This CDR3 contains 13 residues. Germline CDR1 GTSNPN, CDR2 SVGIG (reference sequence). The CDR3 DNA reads TGTGCCTGGAGTGTAAGGGGCGCGGGCACCATATATTTT. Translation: CAWSVRGAGTIYF.

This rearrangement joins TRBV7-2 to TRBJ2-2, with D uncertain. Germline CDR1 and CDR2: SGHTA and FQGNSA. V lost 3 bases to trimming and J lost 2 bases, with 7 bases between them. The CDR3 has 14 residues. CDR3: CASSLATNTGELFF. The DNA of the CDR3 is TGTGCCAGCAGCTTGGCCACTAACACCGGGGAGCTGTTTTTT.

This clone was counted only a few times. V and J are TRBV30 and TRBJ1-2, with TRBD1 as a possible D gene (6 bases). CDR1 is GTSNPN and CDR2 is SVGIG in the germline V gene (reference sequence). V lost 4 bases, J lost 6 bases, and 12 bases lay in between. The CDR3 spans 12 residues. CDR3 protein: CAWTGTPDGYTF. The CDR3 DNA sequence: TGTGCCTGGACCGGGACACCGGATGGCTACACCTTC.

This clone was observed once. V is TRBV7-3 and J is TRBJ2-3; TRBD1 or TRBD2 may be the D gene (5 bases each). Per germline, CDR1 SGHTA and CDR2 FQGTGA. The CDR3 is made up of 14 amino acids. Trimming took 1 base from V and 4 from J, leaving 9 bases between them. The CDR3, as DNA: TGTGCCAGCAGCTTAAACCGGGGCTCAGATACGCAGTATTTT. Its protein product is CASSLNRGSDTQYF.

The CDR3 region has the DNA TGTGCCAGCAGCAAGGACAGTTCCACAGATACGCAGTATTTT. Its protein product is CASSKDSSTDTQYF. The chain combines TRBV5-4 with TRBJ2-3; tentatively, D is TRBD1 (6 bases). Germline lookup yields CDR1 SGHNT and CDR2 YYREEE (reference sequence). V was shortened by 4 bases and J by 2 bases, with 11 bases between the two germline ends. This CDR3 is built from 14 residues.

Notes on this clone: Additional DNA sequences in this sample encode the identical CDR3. The CDR3 DNA is TGTGCCAGCAGTTTACAGGTTAACTATGGCTACACCTTC. Protein: CASSLQVNYGYTF. The chain combines TRBV28 with TRBJ1-2, with no clear D. V was trimmed by 2 bases and J by 1 base, leaving 5 bases between them. Germline V gene data show CDR1 as MDHEN and CDR2 as SYDVKM. The CDR3 contains 13 residues.

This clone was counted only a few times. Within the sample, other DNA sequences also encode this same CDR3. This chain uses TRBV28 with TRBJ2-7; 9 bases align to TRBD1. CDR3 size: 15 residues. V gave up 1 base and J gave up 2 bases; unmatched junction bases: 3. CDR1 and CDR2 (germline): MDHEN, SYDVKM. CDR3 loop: CASSLLGTGPYEQYF. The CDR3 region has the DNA TGTGCCAGCAGTTTATTAGGGACAGGGCCCTACGAGCAGTACTTC.